The 23 T cell receptor beta chains presented below share a single source sample, sequenced in a study of shared clonotypes between healthy human individuals. TCRdb's table, derived via immunoSEQ multiplex PCR, lists solely in-frame clones and lacks some. The table has nearly 600,000 clones, around 95% seen once. Naive CD8 cells, CD45RO-negative and positively selected for CCR7, excluded terminally differentiated effector memory CD45RA+ cells. Material: naive CD8+ T cells sorted from blood. The source is a woman in her thirties in good health.

The gene calls are TRBV7-2 and TRBJ1-3; possible D gene TRBD1, 5 bases. Germline CDR1 reads SGHTA; CDR2 reads FQGNSA. Trimming left V 1 base short and J 4 bases short, with 20 bases between. CDR3 size: 18 residues. CDR3 region: CASSLGFLGGVFGNTIYF. Here the CDR3 DNA reads TGTGCCAGCAGCTTAGGGTTTCTTGGGGGGGTATTCGGAAACACCATATATTTT. Based on the CDR3 plus reference TRBV7-2 and TRBJ1-3, the full variable domain is GAGVSQSPSNKVTEKGKDVELRCDPISGHTALYWYRQSLGQGLEFLIYFQGNSAPDKSGLPSDRFSAERTGGSVSTLTIQRTQQEDSAVYLCASSLGFLGGVFGNTIYFGEGSWLTVV.

This clone was observed once. The gene calls are TRBV4-1 and TRBJ2-2, with TRBD2 matching over 13 bases. The V gene's germline CDR1 is MGHRA and CDR2 YSYEKL. The CDR3 runs 16 residues. The trim removed 5 bases at V and 8 bases at J, leaving 8 bases unmatched. CDR3 in amino acids: CASSTTSGRASGELFF. For the CDR3, the DNA is TGCGCCAGCAGCACCACTAGCGGGAGGGCCTCGGGGGAGCTGTTTTTT.

As concerns this clone: The same CDR3 is also encoded by other DNA sequences in this sample. The V and J genes are TRBV13 and TRBJ2-7, with D possibly matching TRBD2 (5 bases). CDR3 size: 13 residues. Looked up from germline, CDR1 is PRHDT and CDR2 is FYEKMQ (reference sequence). The V and J ends lost 0 bases and 4 bases respectively, with 7 bases between them. This CDR3 reads CASSLGRAYEQYF. The CDR3 DNA follows: TGTGCCAGCAGCTTAGGGAGGGCTTACGAGCAGTACTTC. Using reference TRBV13 and TRBJ2-7 for the parts outside the CDR3, the full variable domain is AAGVIQSPRHLIKEKRETATLKCYPIPRHDTVYWYQQGPGQDPQFLISFYEKMQSDKGSIPDRFSAQQFSDYHSELNMSSLELGDSALYFCASSLGRAYEQYFGPGTRLTVT.

This clone was picked up one time. The rearrangement links TRBV4-1 to TRBJ1-4; D gene ambiguous. V was clipped by 8 bases and J by 0 bases, with 10 bases between them. The CDR3 loop spans 14 amino acids. The germline gives CDR1 MGHRA, CDR2 YSYEKL. The CDR3 coding sequence is TGCGCCAGCCGCGGGAGCGCAACTAATGAAAAACTGTTTTTT. Its translation: CASRGSATNEKLFF.

This clone was seen just once. The V gene is TRBV28, the J gene TRBJ1-5, with TRBD1 matching 9 bases. The V gene's germline CDR1 is MDHEN and CDR2 SYDVKM. V dropped 6 bases and J dropped 8; count of bases not matched to a gene: 2. The CDR3 contains 12 residues. Here the CDR3 DNA reads TGTGCCAGCAGACGACAGGGGGAGCCCCAGCATTTT. It yields the protein CASRRQGEPQHF. The full variable domain, completed using reference TRBV28 and TRBJ1-5, is DVKVTQSSRYLVKRTGEKVFLECVQDMDHENMFWYRQDPGLGLRLIYFSYDVKMKEKGDIPEGYSVSREKKERFSLILESASTNQTSMYLCASRRQGEPQHFGDGTRLSIL.

The chain recombines TRBV19 with TRBJ2-2; 10 nucleotides match TRBD2. The CDR3 covers 15 residues. From germline, CDR1 is LNHDA and CDR2 SQIVND (reference sequence). The junction had 1 base not matched to a gene; V was cut back by 1 base and J by 5 bases. The CDR3 loop is CASSIGAGGTGELFF. The CDR3 nucleotides are TGTGCCAGTAGTATAGGAGCGGGAGGGACCGGGGAGCTGTTTTTT. The full variable domain, rest sourced from reference TRBV19 and TRBJ2-2, is DGGITQSPKYLFRKEGQNVTLSCEQNLNHDAMYWYRQDPGQGLRLIYYSQIVNDFQKGDIAEGYSVSREKKESFPLTVTSAQKNPTAFYLCASSIGAGGTGELFFGEGSRLTVL.

The chain employs TRBV27 and TRBJ2-7; tentative D call: TRBD1 (6 bases). V was pared by 4 bases and J by 1 base, with 11 bases between. In germline, CDR1 is MNHEY, CDR2 SMNVEV (reference sequence). The length of the CDR3 is 14 residues. The CDR3 sequence: CASSWDTSSYEQYF. The DNA of the CDR3 is TGTGCCAGCAGTTGGGACACCTCTTCCTACGAGCAGTACTTC.

The chain is built from TRBV4-1 and TRBJ2-1; 9 bases map to TRBD2. CDR1 MGHRA and CDR2 YSYEKL come from the germline V gene. Trimming removed 2 bases from V and 2 bases from J; junction bases left unmatched: 4. The CDR3 extends over 16 amino acids. The DNA for the CDR3 is TGCGCCAGCAGCCAACGAGCGGGGGGAACCTACAATGAGCAGTTCTTC. Protein product: CASSQRAGGTYNEQFF.

The rearrangement links TRBV7-2 to TRBJ2-5; unclear D gene. There are 15 residues in the CDR3. With 0 bases removed from V and 0 bases from J, the gap between germline ends came to 8 bases. CDR1 and CDR2 from the germline V gene are SGHTA and FQGNSA. CDR3 in amino acids: CASSLAGVYQETQYF. Written as DNA, the CDR3 is TGTGCCAGCAGCTTAGCAGGAGTGTACCAAGAGACCCAGTACTTC. Variable domain in full (rest from reference TRBV7-2 and TRBJ2-5): GAGVSQSPSNKVTEKGKDVELRCDPISGHTALYWYRQSLGQGLEFLIYFQGNSAPDKSGLPSDRFSAERTGGSVSTLTIQRTQQEDSAVYLCASSLAGVYQETQYFGPGTRLLVL.

The chain couples TRBV4-1 to TRBJ2-7; D call uncertain. Deletions cut 4 bases from V and 2 bases from J, with 12 bases between. Looked up from germline, CDR1 is MGHRA and CDR2 is YSYEKL. The length of the CDR3 is 14 residues. The CDR3 reads CASSPPTRAYEQYF. In nucleotides, the CDR3 is TGCGCCAGCAGCCCTCCGACTCGGGCCTACGAGCAGTACTTC.

The chain has TRBV4-1 and TRBJ2-3; D tentatively fits TRBD1 or TRBD2 (5 bases each). V lost 3 bases, J lost 7 bases, and 11 bases lay in between. This CDR3 has 13 amino acids. Germline V gives CDR1 MGHRA, CDR2 YSYEKL. The CDR3 DNA reads as TGCGCCAGCAGCCAGCGAGGGGAGTATACGCAGTATTTT. The encoded protein is CASSQRGEYTQYF.

The rearrangement joins TRBV9 to TRBJ1-1, with D perhaps TRBD1 (6 bases). V lost 3 bases and J lost 0, with 9 bases in between. Germline V gives CDR1 SGDLS, CDR2 YYNGEE. There are 14 residues in the CDR3. For the CDR3, the DNA is TGTGCCAGCAGCGGGAGACAGGTGAACACTGAAGCTTTCTTT. Translated, it gives CASSGRQVNTEAFF.

The chain recombines TRBV6-5 with TRBJ1-2; maybe TRBD1 (5 bases). With 0 bases removed from V and 0 bases from J, the gap between germline ends came to 8 bases. Germline loops: CDR1 MNHEY, CDR2 SVGAGI. CDR3 length equals 15 residues. The CDR3 protein is CASSYSGAANYGYTF. The CDR3 region has the DNA TGTGCCAGCAGTTACTCAGGGGCCGCTAACTATGGCTACACCTTC.

The chain uses TRBV20-1 and TRBJ2-1, with D unclear. The CDR3 spans 11 residues. V lost 6 bases and J 6 bases, leaving 9 bases between the germline ends. Germline V gene data show CDR1 as DFQATT and CDR2 as SNEGSKA (reference sequence). Here the CDR3 reads CSADFRNEQFF. As DNA, the CDR3 is TGCAGTGCCGACTTTCGCAATGAGCAGTTCTTC.

This chain links TRBV5-1 with TRBJ2-5, with D perhaps matching TRBD1 (5 bases). The V gene's germline CDR1 is SGHRS and CDR2 YFSETQ. The CDR3 has 12 amino acids. V shed 8 bases and J shed 3 bases, with 11 bases lying between them. The CDR3 region is CARLGAKETQYF. The CDR3 DNA is TGCGCCAGGTTAGGGGCAAAAGAGACCCAGTACTTC.

This clone has only one observation. The V call is TRBV27, the J call TRBJ2-7, with TRBD1 matching over 9 bases. CDR1 MNHEY and CDR2 SMNVEV come from the germline V gene (reference sequence). V dropped 3 bases and J dropped 5; count of bases not matched to a gene: 8. The CDR3 consists of 15 residues. CDR3 sequence (DNA): TGTGCCAGCAGTTTGGTGGGGACAGGGTTTAACGAGCAGTACTTC. The encoded protein is CASSLVGTGFNEQYF.

V is TRBV27 and J is TRBJ2-2; the D gene is possibly TRBD2 (6 bases). The CDR3 loop spans 15 amino acids. Looked up from germline, CDR1 is MNHEY and CDR2 is SMNVEV (reference sequence). The germline V and J ends were trimmed by 4 bases and 0 bases, with 9 bases remaining between them. The CDR3 spells CASSSRGTNTGELFF. CDR3 nucleotide sequence: TGTGCCAGCAGTTCCCGGGGGACGAACACCGGGGAGCTGTTTTTT.

The chain is built from TRBV6-6 and TRBJ1-1, with D possibly matching TRBD1 (5 bases). CDR1 is MNHNY and CDR2 is SVGAGI in the germline V gene (reference sequence). V was pared by 6 bases and J by 1 base, with 9 bases between. The CDR3 contains 13 residues. As DNA, the CDR3 is TGTGCCAGCAGCCCCGGACAGAACACTGAAGCTTTCTTT. Translation gives CASSPGQNTEAFF.

The gene calls are TRBV27 and TRBJ2-2; 8 nucleotides line up with TRBD1. This CDR3 has 13 residues. The V segment lost 6 bases and the J segment 7 bases; nucleotides outside the gene matches: 4. Germline V gene sequence: CDR1 MNHEY, CDR2 SMNVEV (reference sequence). This chain's CDR3 is CASSWTGYGELFF. CDR3 DNA sequence: TGTGCCAGCAGCTGGACAGGGTACGGGGAGCTGTTTTTT.

This chain uses TRBV28 with TRBJ2-3, with 7 bases identical to TRBD1. V lost 5 bases and J lost 7; bases outside the gene matches: 9. This CDR3 comprises 14 residues. CDR1 is MDHEN, CDR2 SYDVKM, per germline. The CDR3 bases are TGTGCCAGCAGTCTCCCAAAGACAGGGAATACGCAGTATTTT. It specifies CASSLPKTGNTQYF.

Written as DNA, the CDR3 is TGTGCCAGCAGCCCCTCCATGGGGGATGGCTACACCTTC. It specifies CASSPSMGDGYTF. V usage is TRBV28 and J usage is TRBJ1-2; D might be TRBD1 (5 bases). Germline assignment: CDR1 MDHEN and CDR2 SYDVKM. CDR3 length: 13 amino acids. V shed 6 bases and J shed 6 bases, with 14 bases lying between them.

The genes are TRBV27 and TRBJ1-4; D is undetermined. This CDR3 has 15 residues. The V end lost 3 bases, the J end lost 8 bases, and 16 bases lay between the germline ends. CDR1 and CDR2 (germline): MNHEY, SMNVEV (reference sequence). The CDR3 reads CASSFGRESGEKLFF. CDR3 sequence (DNA): TGTGCCAGCAGTTTCGGCCGGGAATCGGGAGAAAAACTGTTTTTT.

CDR3 in DNA: TGTGCCAGCAGCGTAGCCGGGACAGGGCTCTACGAGCAGTACTTC. Its translation: CASSVAGTGLYEQYF. The gene calls are TRBV9 and TRBJ2-7, with 9 bases lining up with TRBD1. The CDR3 runs 15 residues. Germline-derived CDR1 and CDR2 are SGDLS and YYNGEE. The V and J ends lost 0 bases and 3 bases, in that order; junction bases with no gene match: 4.